This T cell receptor (beta chain) was captured by sequencing in a study of cytomegalovirus exposure and HLA in healthy donors. Study as a whole: For the roughly 390 genotyped donors, 65% to 90% fell within the Caucasian-associated ancestry cluster.

In germline, CDR1 is SGHNT, CDR2 YYREEE (reference sequence). The CDR3 has 13 amino acids. V lost 5 bases and J lost 1, with 9 bases in between. With 60 Vbeta and 13 Jbeta primers, the PCR was carried out. The repertoire was sequenced with immunoSEQ multiplex PCR; TCRdb's copy has only in-frame clones and lacks some. The repertoire table contains under 120,000 clones. The TCR sequence derives from a man between 50 and 59 years old in good health and CMV-seronegative. The sequencing sample was made of PBMCs. J is TRBJ1-2 and V is TRBV5-4, with D perhaps matching TRBD1 (5 bases). The CDR3: CASRAGGNYGYTF. CDR3 bases: TGTGCCAGCAGAGCCGGGGGTAACTATGGCTACACCTTC.